The 7 T cell receptor beta chains in this list originate from one sample, sequenced in a study of HIV-infected patients and healthy controls. All unsorted peripheral T cells were captured because whole blood was used without fractionation. cDNA was made from roughly 500 ng RNA using alpha and beta constant primers. Using multiplexing indices, alpha and beta chain libraries were generated apart by chain-specific third strand synthesis. TCRdb processed the 5' RACE reads anew with MiXCR; each CDR3 protein has one entry. The repertoire holds more than 6,500 distinct CDR3 sequences, with less than 8.5% as singletons. The material sequenced was blood, taken before antiretroviral therapy. The receptors were sampled from an adult with HIV infection.

This clonotype was recorded many times. This chain uses TRBV27 with TRBJ2-7; 8 bases are a match to TRBD2. J was trimmed by 1 base and V by 4 bases; bases with no gene match: 12. Germline CDR1 is MNHEY and CDR2 is SMNVEV (reference sequence). The CDR3 loop spans 17 amino acids. Here the CDR3 reads CASSSRGGRTLSYEQYF. The CDR3 DNA reads as TGTGCCAGCAGTTCCCGGGGGGGGCGGACTTTGTCCTACGAGCAGTACTTC.

In this sample, this clonotype is medium-sized. In DNA form, the CDR3 reads TGTGCCAGCAGCCCAGAGGTTGTCAGCTACTATGGCTACACCTTC. It codes for CASSPEVVSYYGYTF. The chain joins TRBV7-6 to TRBJ1-2, with D unresolved. The V gene lost 5 bases and the J gene lost 3 bases, with 16 bases spanning the gap. CDR3 size: 15 residues. Germline values: CDR1 SGHVS, CDR2 FNYEAQ.

This clonotype was observed at least ten times. The rearrangement links TRBV10-1 to TRBJ2-5, with D tentatively TRBD1 or TRBD2 (6 bases each). There are 15 residues in the CDR3. Germline values: CDR1 WNHNN, CDR2 SYGVQD (reference sequence). V was pared by 3 bases and J by 2 bases, with 13 bases between. The CDR3 spells CASSDWVGGQETQYF. CDR3 DNA sequence: TGCGCCAGCAGTGATTGGGTAGGGGGGCAAGAGACCCAGTACTTC.

The chain couples TRBV14 to TRBJ1-2; D gene uncertain. Trimming cost V 0 bases and J 1 base, with 0 bases left between them. The CDR3 is 12 amino acids. Germline CDR1 is SGHDN and CDR2 is FVKESK. This chain's CDR3 is CASSQDNYGYTF. CDR3 bases: TGTGCCAGCAGCCAAGATAACTATGGCTACACCTTC.

This clonotype was recorded a few times. The chain recombines TRBV30 with TRBJ1-2, with a tentative D call TRBD1 (5 bases). The CDR3 sequence is 13 residues long. Germline CDR1 GTSNPN, CDR2 SVGIG (reference sequence). V shed 4 bases and J shed 3 bases, with 12 bases lying between them. The CDR3 DNA sequence: TGTGCCTGGATCAGTACAGGTGACTATGGCTACACCTTC. It codes for CAWISTGDYGYTF.

The gene calls are TRBV27 and TRBJ2-6, with D perhaps matching TRBD1 or TRBD2 (5 bases each). This CDR3 has 16 amino acids. CDR1 is MNHEY and CDR2 is SMNVEV in the germline V gene (reference sequence). With 4 bases removed from V and 2 bases from J, the gap between germline ends came to 12 bases. CDR3 in amino acids: CASSYVGEPGANVLTF. The CDR3 DNA reads TGTGCCAGCAGTTACGTGGGGGAACCTGGGGCCAACGTCCTGACTTTC.

The V and J genes are TRBV5-1 and TRBJ2-3; the D gene is possibly TRBD1 (6 bases). The CDR3 length is 14 residues. Trimming pared 6 bases from V and 2 bases from J, leaving 13 bases between. CDR1 and CDR2 (germline): SGHRS, YFSETQ. The CDR3: CASTDSGVTDTQYF. The CDR3 bases are TGCGCCAGCACCGATTCAGGGGTCACAGATACGCAGTATTTT.